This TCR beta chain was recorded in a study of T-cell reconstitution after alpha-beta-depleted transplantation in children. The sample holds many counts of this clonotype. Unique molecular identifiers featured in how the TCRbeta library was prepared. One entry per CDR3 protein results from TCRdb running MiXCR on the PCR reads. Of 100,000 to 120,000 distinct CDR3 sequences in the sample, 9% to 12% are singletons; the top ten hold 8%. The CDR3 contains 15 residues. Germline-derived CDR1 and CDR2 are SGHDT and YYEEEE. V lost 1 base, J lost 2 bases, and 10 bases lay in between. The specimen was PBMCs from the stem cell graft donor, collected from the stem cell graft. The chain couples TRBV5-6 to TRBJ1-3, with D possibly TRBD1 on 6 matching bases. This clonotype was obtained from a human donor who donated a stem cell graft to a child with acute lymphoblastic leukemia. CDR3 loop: CASSLTGGTGNTIYF. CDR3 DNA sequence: TGTGCCAGCAGCTTGACGGGGGGCACTGGAAACACCATATATTTT. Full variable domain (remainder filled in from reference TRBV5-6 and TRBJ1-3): DAGVTQSPTHLIKTRGQQVTLRCSPKSGHDTVSWYQQALGQGPQFIFQYYEEEERQRGNFPDRFSGHQFPNYSSELNVNALLLGDSALYLCASSLTGGTGNTIYFGEGSWLTVV.